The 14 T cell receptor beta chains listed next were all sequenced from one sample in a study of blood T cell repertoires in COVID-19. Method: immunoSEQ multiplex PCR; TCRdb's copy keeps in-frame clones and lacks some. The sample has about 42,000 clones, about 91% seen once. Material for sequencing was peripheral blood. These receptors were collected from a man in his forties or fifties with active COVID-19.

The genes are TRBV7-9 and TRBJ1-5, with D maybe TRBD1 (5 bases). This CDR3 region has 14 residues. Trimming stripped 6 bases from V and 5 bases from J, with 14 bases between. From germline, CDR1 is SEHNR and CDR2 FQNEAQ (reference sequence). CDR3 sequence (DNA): TGTGCCAGCAGTGGTCCCTCGGGGGATCAGCCCCAGCATTTT. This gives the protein CASSGPSGDQPQHF.

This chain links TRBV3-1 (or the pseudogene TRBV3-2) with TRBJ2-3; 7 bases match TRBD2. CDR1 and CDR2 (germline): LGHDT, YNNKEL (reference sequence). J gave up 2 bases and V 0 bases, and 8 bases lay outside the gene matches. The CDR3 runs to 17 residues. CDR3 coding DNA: TGTGCCAGCAGCCAAGATGGGAGGGAACCGAACACAGATACGCAGTATTTT. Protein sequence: CASSQDGREPNTDTQYF.

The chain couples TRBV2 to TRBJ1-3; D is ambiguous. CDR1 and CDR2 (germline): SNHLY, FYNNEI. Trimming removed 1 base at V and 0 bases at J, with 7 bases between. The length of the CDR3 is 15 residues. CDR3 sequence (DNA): TGTGCCAGCAGTGAAGAGTCAGTCTCTGGAAACACCATATATTTT. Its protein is CASSEESVSGNTIYF.

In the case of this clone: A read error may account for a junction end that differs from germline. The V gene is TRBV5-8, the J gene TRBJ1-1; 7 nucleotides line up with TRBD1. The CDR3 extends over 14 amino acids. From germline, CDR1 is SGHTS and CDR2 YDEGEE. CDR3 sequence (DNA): TGTGCCAGCACCTTGGACAGGATGAACACTGAAGCTTTCTTT. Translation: CASTLDRMNTEAFF.

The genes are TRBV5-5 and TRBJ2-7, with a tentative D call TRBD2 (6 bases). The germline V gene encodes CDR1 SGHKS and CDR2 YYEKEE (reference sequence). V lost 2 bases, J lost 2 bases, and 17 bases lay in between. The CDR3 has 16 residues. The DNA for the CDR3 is TGTGCCAGCAGCTTTCCCACGGAGGGAGACCCCTACGAGCAGTACTTC. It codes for CASSFPTEGDPYEQYF.

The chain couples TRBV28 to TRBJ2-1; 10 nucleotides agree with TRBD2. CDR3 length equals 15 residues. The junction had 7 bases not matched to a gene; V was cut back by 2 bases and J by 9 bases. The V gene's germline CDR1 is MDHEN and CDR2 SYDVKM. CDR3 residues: CASSLALAGVAEQFF. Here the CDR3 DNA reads TGTGCCAGCAGTTTAGCTCTAGCGGGAGTTGCTGAGCAGTTCTTC.

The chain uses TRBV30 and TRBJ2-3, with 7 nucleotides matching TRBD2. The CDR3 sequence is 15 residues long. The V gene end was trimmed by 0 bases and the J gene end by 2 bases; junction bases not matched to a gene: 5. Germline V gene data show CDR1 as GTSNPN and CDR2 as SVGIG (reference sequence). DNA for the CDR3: TGTGCCTGGAGTGTCGGGGGAGGGCACACAGATACGCAGTATTTT. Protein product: CAWSVGGGHTDTQYF.

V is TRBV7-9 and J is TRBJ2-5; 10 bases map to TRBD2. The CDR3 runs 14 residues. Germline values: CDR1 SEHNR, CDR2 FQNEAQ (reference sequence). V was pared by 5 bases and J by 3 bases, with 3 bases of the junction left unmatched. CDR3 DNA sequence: TGTGCCAGCAGCCCTAGCGGGAGAGAAGAGACCCAGTACTTC. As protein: CASSPSGREETQYF.

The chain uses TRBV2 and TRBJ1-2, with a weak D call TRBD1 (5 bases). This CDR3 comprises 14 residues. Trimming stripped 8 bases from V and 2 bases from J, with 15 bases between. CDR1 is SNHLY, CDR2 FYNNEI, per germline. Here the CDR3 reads CASVQGSRNYGYTF. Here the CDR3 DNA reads TGTGCCAGCGTTCAGGGAAGCAGAAACTATGGCTACACCTTC. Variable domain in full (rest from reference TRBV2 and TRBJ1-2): EPEVTQTPSHQVTQMGQEVILRCVPISNHLYFYWYRQILGQKVEFLVSFYNNEISEKSEIFDDQFSVERPDGSNFTLKIRSTKLEDSAMYFCASVQGSRNYGYTFGSGTRLTVV.

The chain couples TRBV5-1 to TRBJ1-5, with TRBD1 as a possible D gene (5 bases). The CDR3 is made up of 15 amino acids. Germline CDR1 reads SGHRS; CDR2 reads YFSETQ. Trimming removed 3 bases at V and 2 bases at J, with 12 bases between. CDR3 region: CASSWGGGGNQPQHF. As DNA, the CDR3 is TGCGCCAGCAGCTGGGGGGGAGGTGGCAATCAGCCCCAGCATTTT.

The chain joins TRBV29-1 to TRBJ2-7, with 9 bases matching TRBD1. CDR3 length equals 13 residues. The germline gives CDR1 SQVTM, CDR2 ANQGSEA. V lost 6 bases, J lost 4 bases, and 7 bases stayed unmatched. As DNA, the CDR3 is TGCAGCGTGTCCGGGACAGGGAATTACGAGCAGTACTTC. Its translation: CSVSGTGNYEQYF.

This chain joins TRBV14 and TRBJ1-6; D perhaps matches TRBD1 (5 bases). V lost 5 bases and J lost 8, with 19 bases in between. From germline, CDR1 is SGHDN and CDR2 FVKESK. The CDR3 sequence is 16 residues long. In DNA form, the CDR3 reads TGTGCCAGCAGCGTTAGCGGCAGGGCGAGGGATTCACCCCTCCACTTT. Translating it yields CASSVSGRARDSPLHF. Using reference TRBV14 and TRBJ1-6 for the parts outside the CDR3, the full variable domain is EAGVTQFPSHSVIEKGQTVTLRCDPISGHDNLYWYRRVMGKEIKFLLHFVKESKQDESGMPNNRFLAERTGGTYSTLKVQPAELEDSGVYFCASSVSGRARDSPLHFGNGTRLTVT.

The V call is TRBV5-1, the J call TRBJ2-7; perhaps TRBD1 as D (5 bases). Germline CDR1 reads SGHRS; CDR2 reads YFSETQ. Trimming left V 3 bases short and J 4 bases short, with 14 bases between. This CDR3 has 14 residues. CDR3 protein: CASSWSVAGYEQYF. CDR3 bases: TGCGCCAGCAGCTGGAGTGTGGCAGGGTACGAGCAGTACTTC. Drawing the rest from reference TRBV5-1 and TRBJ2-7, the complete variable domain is KAGVTQTPRYLIKTRGQQVTLSCSPISGHRSVSWYQQTPGQGLQFLFEYFSETQRNKGNFPGRFSGRQFSNSRSEMNVSTLELGDSALYLCASSWSVAGYEQYFGPGTRLTVT.

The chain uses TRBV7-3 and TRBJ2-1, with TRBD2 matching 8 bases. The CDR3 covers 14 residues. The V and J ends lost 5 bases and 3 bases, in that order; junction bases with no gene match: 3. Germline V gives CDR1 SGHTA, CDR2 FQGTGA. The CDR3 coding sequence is TGTGCCAGCAGCGAGGCGGGGGGCTACAATGAGCAGTTCTTC. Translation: CASSEAGGYNEQFF.